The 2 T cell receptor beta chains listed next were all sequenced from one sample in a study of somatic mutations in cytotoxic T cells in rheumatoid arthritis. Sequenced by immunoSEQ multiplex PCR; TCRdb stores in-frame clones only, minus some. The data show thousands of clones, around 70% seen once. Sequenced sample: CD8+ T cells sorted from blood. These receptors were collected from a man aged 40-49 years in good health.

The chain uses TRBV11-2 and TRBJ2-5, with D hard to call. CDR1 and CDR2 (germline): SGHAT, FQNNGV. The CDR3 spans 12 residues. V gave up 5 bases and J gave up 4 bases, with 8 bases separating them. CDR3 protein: CASSRAGETQYF. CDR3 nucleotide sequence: TGTGCCAGCAGCAGGGCAGGAGAGACCCAGTACTTC.

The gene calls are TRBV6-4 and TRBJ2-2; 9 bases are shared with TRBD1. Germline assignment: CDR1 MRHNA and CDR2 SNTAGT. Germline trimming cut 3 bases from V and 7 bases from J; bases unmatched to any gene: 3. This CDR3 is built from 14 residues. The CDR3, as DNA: TGTGCCAGCAGTGATGGACAGGGGCACGGGGAGCTGTTTTTT. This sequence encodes CASSDGQGHGELFF.